The 18 T cell receptor beta chains listed next were all sequenced from one sample in a study of technical replicates of blood from a few donors. Only in-frame clones appear in the TCRdb table, and some are missing; sequencing was by immunoSEQ multiplex PCR. Altogether 75,000 to 95,000 clones are present, around 90% being singletons, with the ten largest covering 0.2% to 0.3%. The specimen was T cells isolated from PBMCs. These receptors all stem from a human donor in good health.

CDR3 in amino acids: CASREGYEQYF. The DNA for the CDR3 is TGCGCCAGCAGGGAGGGGTACGAGCAGTACTTC. The rearrangement links TRBV5-1 to TRBJ2-7; a possible D gene is TRBD2 (6 bases). Trimming took off 5 bases at V and 4 bases at J, with 7 bases between the two ends. CDR1 is SGHRS, CDR2 YFSETQ, per germline. CDR3 length: 11 residues.

This chain connects TRBV11-2 to TRBJ1-2; TRBD1 is a possible D gene (5 bases). This CDR3 has 15 residues. V dropped 5 bases and J dropped 0 bases, with 13 bases sitting between them. Germline-derived CDR1 and CDR2 are SGHAT and FQNNGV. The CDR3 coding sequence is TGTGCCAGCAGCCCCTGGACAACTCCTAACTATGGCTACACCTTC. Protein product: CASSPWTTPNYGYTF.

The chain has TRBV7-9 and TRBJ2-2, with D possibly matching TRBD1 (6 bases). Trimming shortened V by 5 bases and J by 3 bases, and 13 bases separated the two germline ends. The germline V gene has CDR1 SEHNR and CDR2 FQNEAQ (reference sequence). The CDR3 length is 15 residues. The CDR3 nucleotides are TGTGCCAGCAGCGTAGGACAGTTTTACACCGGGGAGCTGTTTTTT. Translated, it gives CASSVGQFYTGELFF.

The rearrangement joins TRBV7-8 to TRBJ2-7; D unresolved. CDR3 length equals 13 residues. CDR1 and CDR2 (germline): SGHVS, FQNEAQ. V was trimmed by 0 bases and J by 4 bases, leaving 7 bases between them. CDR3: CASSLAYEYEQYF. The DNA for the CDR3 is TGTGCCAGCAGCTTAGCGTACGAGTACGAGCAGTACTTC.

The genes are TRBV7-9 and TRBJ2-5, with unresolved D. The V end lost 3 bases, the J end lost 0 bases, and 8 bases lay between the germline ends. The germline gives CDR1 SEHNR, CDR2 FQNEAQ (reference sequence). The CDR3 has 14 residues. CDR3 sequence (DNA): TGTGCCAGCAGCTTGGTCGGGTACCAAGAGACCCAGTACTTC. It translates to CASSLVGYQETQYF.

The chain combines TRBV25-1 with TRBJ2-1; D not resolved. The germline V gene encodes CDR1 MGHDK and CDR2 SYGVNS. The V gene lost 4 bases and the J gene lost 9 bases, with 16 bases spanning the gap. The CDR3 is 14 amino acids. In nucleotides, the CDR3 is TGTGCCAGCAGTGTAACGGTTGGTCTAGGTGAGCAGTTCTTC. It is translated as CASSVTVGLGEQFF.

The rearrangement uses TRBV10-3 and TRBJ1-4; TRBD1 agrees at 9 bases. J lost 8 bases, V lost 8 bases, and 12 bases had no gene match. The CDR3 length is 15 residues. CDR1 is ENHRY and CDR2 is SYGVKD in the germline V gene. The CDR3 loop is CAIGSPGQGKEKLFF. The CDR3 DNA reads TGTGCCATCGGATCCCCGGGACAGGGAAAGGAAAAACTGTTTTTT.

The chain employs TRBV5-1 and TRBJ1-2, with TRBD1 matching 9 bases. Germline CDR1 SGHRS, CDR2 YFSETQ. Losses at the gene ends were 4 bases for V and 7 bases for J; bases not matched to a gene: 8. The CDR3 runs 14 residues. The DNA for the CDR3 is TGCGCCAGCAGCGCGGGACAGGGCTTGCGTGGCTACACCTTC. This encodes CASSAGQGLRGYTF.

Here the CDR3 DNA reads TGTGCCAGCAGTTTTGGCGGGAGCACAGATACGCAGTATTTT. This sequence encodes CASSFGGSTDTQYF. The rearrangement joins TRBV28 to TRBJ2-3; TRBD2 is a possible D gene (5 bases). CDR1 and CDR2 from the germline V gene are MDHEN and SYDVKM. There are 14 residues in the CDR3. Trimming removed 3 bases from V and 0 bases from J, with 7 bases in between.

The CDR3 is CASSPLQQGGYTF. Here the CDR3 DNA reads TGTGCCAGCAGCCCACTCCAACAGGGAGGCTACACCTTC. The rearrangement links TRBV6-6 to TRBJ1-2, with D perhaps matching TRBD1 (6 bases). The CDR3 length is 13 residues. V was shortened by 6 bases and J by 8 bases, with 16 bases between the two germline ends. CDR1 is MNHNY, CDR2 SVGAGI, per germline (reference sequence).

This clone has more than one count but fewer than ten. CDR3 amino acids: CASSEGPLNTEAFF. The CDR3 DNA follows: TGTGCCAGCAGTGAGGGCCCCTTGAACACTGAAGCTTTCTTT. The J gene is TRBJ1-1, the V gene TRBV28; D not certain. CDR1 MDHEN and CDR2 SYDVKM come from the germline V gene. This CDR3 comprises 14 residues. The germline V and J ends were trimmed by 5 bases and 0 bases, with 10 bases remaining between them. Combining the CDR3 with reference TRBV28 and TRBJ1-1 gives the whole variable domain DVKVTQSSRYLVKRTGEKVFLECVQDMDHENMFWYRQDPGLGLRLIYFSYDVKMKEKGDIPEGYSVSREKKERFSLILESASTNQTSMYLCASSEGPLNTEAFFGQGTRLTVV.

The chain couples TRBV15 to TRBJ2-7; D possibly corresponds to TRBD2 (6 bases). V dropped 2 bases and J dropped 2 bases, with 13 bases sitting between them. Germline CDR1 reads LNHNV; CDR2 reads YYDKDF (reference sequence). The CDR3 covers 15 residues. CDR3 in amino acids: CATSRYAGGTYEQYF. The CDR3 DNA is TGTGCCACCAGCAGATACGCCGGCGGGACCTACGAGCAGTACTTC.

V usage is TRBV10-1 and J usage is TRBJ2-1; 7 nucleotides agree with TRBD2. Trimming at V came to 8 bases and at J to 8 bases, leaving 9 bases not matched to a gene. This CDR3 region has 13 residues. The V gene's germline CDR1 is WNHNN and CDR2 SYGVQD (reference sequence). CDR3 in DNA: TGCGCCAGCGGGGACCAGGGAGGGGATGAGCAGTTCTTC. Translation: CASGDQGGDEQFF.

The DNA for the CDR3 is TGTGCCAGCAGCCCCGGGACAGGGTACGAGCAGTACTTC. Translated: CASSPGTGYEQYF. The chain has TRBV7-9 and TRBJ2-7; TRBD1 agrees at 9 bases. Germline V gene data show CDR1 as SEHNR and CDR2 as FQNEAQ (reference sequence). This CDR3 has 13 amino acids. V lost 5 bases, J lost 4 bases, and 3 bases stayed unmatched.

The rearrangement joins TRBV28 to TRBJ2-5; TRBD2 aligns across 7 bases. This CDR3 spans 15 amino acids. The V gene end was trimmed by 6 bases and the J gene end by 2 bases; junction bases not matched to a gene: 9. CDR1 is MDHEN and CDR2 is SYDVKM in the germline V gene. The CDR3 DNA is TGTGCCAGCAGCCGGAGCGGGGCGCTTCAAGAGACCCAGTACTTC. Translation: CASSRSGALQETQYF. The whole variable domain, remainder taken from reference TRBV28 and TRBJ2-5, is DVKVTQSSRYLVKRTGEKVFLECVQDMDHENMFWYRQDPGLGLRLIYFSYDVKMKEKGDIPEGYSVSREKKERFSLILESASTNQTSMYLCASSRSGALQETQYFGPGTRLLVL.

The count of this clone is one. The V gene is TRBV6-5, the J gene TRBJ2-5; 9 positions match TRBD2. The DNA end favors TRBJ2-7, so the J call may be wrong. This CDR3 spans 15 amino acids. Germline CDR1 and CDR2: MNHEY and SVGAGI. The CDR3: CASSSGGRGSYEQYF. For the CDR3, the DNA is TGTGCCAGCAGCAGCGGGGGGCGTGGATCCTACGAGCAGTACTTC.

The chain has TRBV7-6 and TRBJ2-5; possible D gene TRBD2, 5 bases. Looked up from germline, CDR1 is SGHVS and CDR2 is FNYEAQ. V was trimmed by 1 base and J by 7 bases, leaving 7 bases between them. There are 12 residues in the CDR3. The CDR3, as DNA: TGTGCCAGCAGCTTAGGAGGGTGGACCCAGTACTTC. This encodes CASSLGGWTQYF.

The DNA for the CDR3 is TGCGCCAGCAGTGAAACGGCAGGGGGCGAGACCCAGTACTTC. Translation gives CASSETAGGETQYF. The V and J genes are TRBV10-2 and TRBJ2-5; 8 bases line up with TRBD1. Germline trimming cut 3 bases from V and 5 bases from J; bases unmatched to any gene: 5. The CDR3 spans 14 residues. Germline V gene data show CDR1 as WSHSY and CDR2 as SAAADI.